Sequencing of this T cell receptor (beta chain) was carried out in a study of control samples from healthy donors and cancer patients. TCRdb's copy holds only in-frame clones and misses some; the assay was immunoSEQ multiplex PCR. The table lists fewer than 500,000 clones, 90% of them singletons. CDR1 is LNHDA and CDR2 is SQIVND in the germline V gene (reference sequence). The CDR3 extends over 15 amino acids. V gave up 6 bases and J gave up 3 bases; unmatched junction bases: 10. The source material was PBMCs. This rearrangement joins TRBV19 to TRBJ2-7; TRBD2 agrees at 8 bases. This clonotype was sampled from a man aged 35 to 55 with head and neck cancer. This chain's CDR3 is CASSLRLAGYYEQYF. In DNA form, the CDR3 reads TGTGCCAGTAGCCTCAGGCTAGCGGGTTACTACGAGCAGTACTTC.